The following is a TCR beta chain sequence with its context. These data are taken from a study of blood T cell repertoires in COVID-19. Cohort 3 donors were reported recovered after two negative PCRs, clearance, or symptom resolution. This CDR3 spans 14 amino acids. V dropped 0 bases and J dropped 4 bases, with 7 bases sitting between them. Germline V gene lookup returns CDR1 KGHSH and CDR2 LQKENI. Sequencing was performed with immunoSEQ multiplex PCR; in TCRdb, only in-frame clones are kept and a portion is missing. The sample lists about 330,000 clones; over 70% were seen once. This receptor was obtained from a man aged 25 to 40 who had recovered from COVID-19. Sequenced material: PBMCs or T cells enriched from blood (not recorded which). The chain recombines TRBV18 with TRBJ1-5; D is ambiguous. CDR3: CASSPPGDNQPQHF. Written as DNA, the CDR3 is TGTGCCAGCTCACCACCCGGGGATAATCAGCCCCAGCATTTT.